The entry that follows covers one T cell receptor (beta chain) sequence. CDR3 length equals 14 residues. Germline CDR1 is SGHTS and CDR2 is YDEGEE. V was pared by 4 bases and J by 4 bases, with 14 bases between. These data belong to a study of blood T cell repertoires in COVID-19. Background on the study: Sample material is recorded as cDNA or gDNA derived from T cells, B-cell-depleted T cells, or PBMCs.

The authors' processing: The assay estimated nucleated cells by amplifying reference gene primers. Some clones are missing from TCRdb's copy, which holds only in-frame ones; the method was immunoSEQ multiplex PCR. V and J calls and clone size are given by that table; D and trimming were obtained from the DNA. This sample has some 150,000 clones; around 85% occur once, and the top ten carry 9.2%. Everyone who took part was 18 to 89 years old, and they came from 20 to 25 US areas. Donors of Cohort 3 who recovered were those that had two negative PCRs, clearance, or symptom resolution. This sequence originates from a man aged 45 to 65 who had recovered from COVID-19. Sequencing was carried out using PBMCs or T cells enriched from blood (not recorded which). The J gene is TRBJ2-5, the V gene TRBV5-8; weak D call: TRBD1 (6 bases). CDR3 bases: TGTGCCAGCAGCATGAGGTTAGGGGGAGAGACCCAGTACTTC. Its protein is CASSMRLGGETQYF. The full variable domain, in which reference TRBV5-8 and TRBJ2-5 provide the parts outside the CDR3, is EAGVTQSPTHLIKTRGQQATLRCSPISGHTSVYWYQQALGLGLQFLLWYDEGEERNRGNFPPRFSGRQFPNYSSELNVNALELEDSALYLCASSMRLGGETQYFGPGTRLLVL.